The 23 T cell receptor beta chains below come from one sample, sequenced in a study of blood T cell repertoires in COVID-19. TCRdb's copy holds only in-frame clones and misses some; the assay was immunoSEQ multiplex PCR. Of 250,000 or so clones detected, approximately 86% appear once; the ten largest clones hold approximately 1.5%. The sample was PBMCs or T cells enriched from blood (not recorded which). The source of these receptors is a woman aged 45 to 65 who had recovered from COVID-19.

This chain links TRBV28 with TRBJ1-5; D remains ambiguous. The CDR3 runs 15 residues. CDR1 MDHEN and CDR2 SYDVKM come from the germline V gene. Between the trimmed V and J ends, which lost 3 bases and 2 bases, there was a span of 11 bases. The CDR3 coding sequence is TGTGCCAGCAGTTTTCGGGGAGAGGGCAATCAGCCCCAGCATTTT. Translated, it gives CASSFRGEGNQPQHF.

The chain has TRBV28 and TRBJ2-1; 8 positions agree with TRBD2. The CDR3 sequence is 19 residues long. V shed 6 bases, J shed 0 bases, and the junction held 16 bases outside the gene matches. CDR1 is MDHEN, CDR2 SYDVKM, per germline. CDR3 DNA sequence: TGTGCCAGCAGAGTCGGGAGGGCTAGCGGAGCCTACTCCTACAATGAGCAGTTCTTC. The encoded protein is CASRVGRASGAYSYNEQFF.

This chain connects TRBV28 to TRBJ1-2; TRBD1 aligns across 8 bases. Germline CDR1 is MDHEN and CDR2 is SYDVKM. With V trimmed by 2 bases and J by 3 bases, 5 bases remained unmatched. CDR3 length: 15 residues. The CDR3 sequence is CASSLPGQGDYGYTF. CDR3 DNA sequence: TGTGCCAGCAGTTTACCCGGACAGGGAGACTATGGCTACACCTTC.

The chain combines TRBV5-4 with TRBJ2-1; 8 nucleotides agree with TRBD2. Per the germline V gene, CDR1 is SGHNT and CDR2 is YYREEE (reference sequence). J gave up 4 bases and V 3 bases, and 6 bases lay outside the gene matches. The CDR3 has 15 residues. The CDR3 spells CASSSTSGPYNEQFF. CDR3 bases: TGTGCCAGCAGCTCTACTAGCGGACCGTACAATGAGCAGTTCTTC.

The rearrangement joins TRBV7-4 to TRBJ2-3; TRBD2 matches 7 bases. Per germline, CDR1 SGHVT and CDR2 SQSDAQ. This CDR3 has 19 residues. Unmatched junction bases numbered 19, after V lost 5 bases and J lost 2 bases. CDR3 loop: CASSPARGRREKSTDTQYF. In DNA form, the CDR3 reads TGTGCCAGCAGCCCAGCGCGGGGACGGCGGGAGAAGTCCACAGATACGCAGTATTTT.

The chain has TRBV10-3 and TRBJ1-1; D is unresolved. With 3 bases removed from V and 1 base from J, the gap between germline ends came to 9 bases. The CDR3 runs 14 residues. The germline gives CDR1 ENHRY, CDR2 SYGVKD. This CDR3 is CAISDRSGNTEAFF. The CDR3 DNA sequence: TGTGCCATCAGTGATCGTAGCGGGAACACTGAAGCTTTCTTT.

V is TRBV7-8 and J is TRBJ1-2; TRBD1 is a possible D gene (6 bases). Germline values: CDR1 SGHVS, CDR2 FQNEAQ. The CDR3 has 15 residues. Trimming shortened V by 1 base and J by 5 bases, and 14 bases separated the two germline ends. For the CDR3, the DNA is TGTGCCAGCAGCTTAGTTGAAGGGGGTGGTTATGGCTACACCTTC. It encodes CASSLVEGGGYGYTF.

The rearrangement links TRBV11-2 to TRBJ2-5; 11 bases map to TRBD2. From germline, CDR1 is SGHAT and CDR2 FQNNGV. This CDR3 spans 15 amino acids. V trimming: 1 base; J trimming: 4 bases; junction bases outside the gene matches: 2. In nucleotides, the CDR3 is TGTGCCAGCAGCTTAGTACTAGCGGGAGCAGAGACCCAGTACTTC. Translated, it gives CASSLVLAGAETQYF.

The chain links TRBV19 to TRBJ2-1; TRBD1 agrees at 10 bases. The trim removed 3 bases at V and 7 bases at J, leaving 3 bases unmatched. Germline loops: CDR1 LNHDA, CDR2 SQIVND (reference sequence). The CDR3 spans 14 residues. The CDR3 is CASSMRQGANEQFF. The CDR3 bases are TGTGCCAGTAGTATGAGACAGGGGGCAAATGAGCAGTTCTTC.

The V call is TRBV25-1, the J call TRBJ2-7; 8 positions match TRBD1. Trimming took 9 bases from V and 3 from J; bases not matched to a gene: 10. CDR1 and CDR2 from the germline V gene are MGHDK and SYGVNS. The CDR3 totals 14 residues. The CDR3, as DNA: TGTGCCAGTCACAAGGGGGACAGGTACTACGAGCAGTACTTC. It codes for CASHKGDRYYEQYF.

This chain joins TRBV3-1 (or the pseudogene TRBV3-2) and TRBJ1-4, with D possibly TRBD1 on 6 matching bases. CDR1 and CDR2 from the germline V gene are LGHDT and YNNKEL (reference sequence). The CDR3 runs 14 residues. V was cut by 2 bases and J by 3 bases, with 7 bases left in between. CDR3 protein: CASSQRQANEKLFF. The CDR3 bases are TGTGCCAGCAGCCAACGACAGGCTAATGAAAAACTGTTTTTT.

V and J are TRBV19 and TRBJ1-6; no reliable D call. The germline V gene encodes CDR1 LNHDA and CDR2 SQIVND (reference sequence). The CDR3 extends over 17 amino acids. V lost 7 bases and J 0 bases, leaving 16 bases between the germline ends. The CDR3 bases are TGTGCCAGTAATCTGGGATCCGGGAGCTCCTATAATTCACCCCTCCACTTT. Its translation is CASNLGSGSSYNSPLHF.

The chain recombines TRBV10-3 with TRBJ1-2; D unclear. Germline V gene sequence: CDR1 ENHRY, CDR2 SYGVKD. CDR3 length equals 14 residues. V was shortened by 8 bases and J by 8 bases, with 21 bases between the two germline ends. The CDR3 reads CAIGQPDRQEGYTF. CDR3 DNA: TGTGCCATCGGGCAACCAGACCGGCAAGAGGGCTACACCTTC.

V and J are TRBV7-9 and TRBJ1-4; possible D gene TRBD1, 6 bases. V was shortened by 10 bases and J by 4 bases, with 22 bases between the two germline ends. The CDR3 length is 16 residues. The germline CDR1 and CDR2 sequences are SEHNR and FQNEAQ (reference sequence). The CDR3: CATIWAGGQNNEKLFF. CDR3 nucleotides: TGTGCCACCATCTGGGCGGGTGGACAGAATAATGAAAAACTGTTTTTT.

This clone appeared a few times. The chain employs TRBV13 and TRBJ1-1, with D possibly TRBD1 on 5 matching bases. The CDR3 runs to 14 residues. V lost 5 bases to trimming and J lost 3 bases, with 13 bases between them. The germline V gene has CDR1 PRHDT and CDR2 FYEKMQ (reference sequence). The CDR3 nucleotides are TGTGCCAGCAGCGCTTTAAGGGGCGACACTGAAGCTTTCTTT. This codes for CASSALRGDTEAFF.

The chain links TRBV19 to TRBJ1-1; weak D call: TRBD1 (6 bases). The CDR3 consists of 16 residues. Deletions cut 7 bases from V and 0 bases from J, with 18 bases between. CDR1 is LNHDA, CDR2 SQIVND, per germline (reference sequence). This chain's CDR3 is CASNLVLGAMNTEAFF. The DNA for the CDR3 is TGTGCCAGTAATCTCGTCCTGGGGGCGATGAACACTGAAGCTTTCTTT.

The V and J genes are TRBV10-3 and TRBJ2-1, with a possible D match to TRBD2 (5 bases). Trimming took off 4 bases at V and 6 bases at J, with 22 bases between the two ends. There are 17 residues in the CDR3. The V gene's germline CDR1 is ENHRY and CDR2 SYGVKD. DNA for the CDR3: TGTGCCATCAGTGGAAGTCCCGGGGTCTCCCCAAGCAATGAGCAGTTCTTC. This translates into CAISGSPGVSPSNEQFF.

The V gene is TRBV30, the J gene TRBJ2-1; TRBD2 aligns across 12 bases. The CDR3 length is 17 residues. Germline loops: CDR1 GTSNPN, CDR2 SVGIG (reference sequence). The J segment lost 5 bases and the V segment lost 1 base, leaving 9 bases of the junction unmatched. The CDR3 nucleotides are TGTGCCTGGAGTGCCCTTATACTAGCGGGAGGAAACAATGAGCAGTTCTTC. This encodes CAWSALILAGGNNEQFF.

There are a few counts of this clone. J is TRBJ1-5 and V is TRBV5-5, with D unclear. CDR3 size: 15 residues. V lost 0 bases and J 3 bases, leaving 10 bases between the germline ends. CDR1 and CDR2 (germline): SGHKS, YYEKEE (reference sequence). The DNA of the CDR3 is TGTGCCAGCAGCTTGGTGGCCGCCACCAATCAGCCCCAGCATTTT. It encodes CASSLVAATNQPQHF.

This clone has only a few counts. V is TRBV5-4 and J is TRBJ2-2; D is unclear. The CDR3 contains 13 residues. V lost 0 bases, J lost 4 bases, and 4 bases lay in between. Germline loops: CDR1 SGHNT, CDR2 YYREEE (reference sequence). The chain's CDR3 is CASSLGLTGELFF. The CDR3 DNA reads TGTGCCAGCAGCTTGGGTCTCACCGGGGAGCTGTTTTTT.

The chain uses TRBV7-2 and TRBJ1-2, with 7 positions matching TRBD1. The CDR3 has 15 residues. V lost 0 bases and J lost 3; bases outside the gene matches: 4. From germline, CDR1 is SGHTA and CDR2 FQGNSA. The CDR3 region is CASSLARQGHYGYTF. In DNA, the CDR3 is TGTGCCAGCAGCTTAGCGCGACAGGGACACTATGGCTACACCTTC. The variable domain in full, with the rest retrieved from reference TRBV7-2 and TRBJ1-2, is GAGVSQSPSNKVTEKGKDVELRCDPISGHTALYWYRQSLGQGLEFLIYFQGNSAPDKSGLPSDRFSAERTGGSVSTLTIQRTQQEDSAVYLCASSLARQGHYGYTFGSGTRLTVV.

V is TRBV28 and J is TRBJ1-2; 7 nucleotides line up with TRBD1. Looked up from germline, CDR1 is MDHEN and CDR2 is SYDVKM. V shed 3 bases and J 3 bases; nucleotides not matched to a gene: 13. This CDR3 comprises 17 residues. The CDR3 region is CASSFDTGTAEDYGYTF. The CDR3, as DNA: TGTGCCAGCAGTTTTGACACCGGGACAGCAGAGGACTATGGCTACACCTTC.

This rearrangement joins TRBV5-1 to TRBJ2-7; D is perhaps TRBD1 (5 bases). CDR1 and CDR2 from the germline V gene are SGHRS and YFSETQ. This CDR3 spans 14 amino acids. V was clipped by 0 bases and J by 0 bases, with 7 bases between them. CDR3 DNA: TGCGCCAGCAGCTTGGGCAGGGACTCCTACGAGCAGTACTTC. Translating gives CASSLGRDSYEQYF.